The 2 T cell receptor beta chains presented below share a single source sample, sequenced in a study of blood T cell repertoires in COVID-19. Here immunoSEQ multiplex PCR was the method, and the copy in TCRdb shows in-frame clones only, minus some. Counted here are over 100,000 clones, just under 90% occurring once; the ten biggest clones make up 0.95% to 1.3%. Material for sequencing was peripheral blood. These receptors originate from a human donor in a cohort sampled during active COVID-19.

The chain carries TRBV6-5 and TRBJ2-3; D may be TRBD2 (5 bases). The CDR3 sequence is 14 residues long. Germline CDR1 reads MNHEY; CDR2 reads SVGAGI. Trimming removed 7 bases from V and 6 bases from J, with 17 bases in between. CDR3 DNA: TGTGCCAGCACCAGCGGCCTCATAACTGATACGCAGTATTTT. Translation gives CASTSGLITDTQYF.

V usage is TRBV5-4 and J usage is TRBJ1-2, with D possibly being TRBD1 (6 bases). CDR1 and CDR2 from the germline V gene are SGHNT and YYREEE (reference sequence). The length of the CDR3 is 13 residues. Between the trimmed V and J ends, which lost 4 bases and 4 bases, there was a span of 11 bases. CDR3 sequence: CASSMGTLYGYTF. The DNA for the CDR3 is TGTGCCAGCAGCATGGGGACACTCTATGGCTACACCTTC.